This TCR beta chain is drawn from a study of blood T cells in healthy people across ages. Study summary: About one barcoded beta molecule per two T cells was the capture yield of template switching. Points from the study as a whole: Age showed a roughly linear inverse relationship with TCR beta diversity per million T cells.

Using a J-beta primer mix together with a sample-barcoded 5' primer, a second PCR was run for roughly 7 to 12 cycles. Tags on each cDNA molecule came from a template-switch adaptor with 12 random nucleotides. Each single sample gave us at least 2.5 million CDR3-containing paired-end reads. Via MiXCR, TCRdb re-called the 5' RACE reads, giving one row per CDR3 protein. The sample holds 650,000 to 800,000 distinct CDR3 sequences, under 45% seen once. CDR3 length: 16 amino acids. Looked up from germline, CDR1 is MNHNY and CDR2 is SVGAGI (reference sequence). V dropped 7 bases and J dropped 8 bases, with 26 bases sitting between them. As for this clonotype: The antigen remains undetermined.

The specimen sequenced was blood. V is TRBV6-6 and J is TRBJ1-2, with TRBD1 as a possible D gene (5 bases). This TCR was recovered from a man in his 60s in good health. The CDR3 is CASTPPGKISRDGYTF. The CDR3 nucleotides read TGTGCCAGCACTCCCCCAGGCAAAATCTCTCGGGACGGCTACACCTTC.